The text below deals with one T cell receptor (beta chain). Some clones are missing from TCRdb's copy, which holds only in-frame ones; the method was immunoSEQ multiplex PCR. In the table there are hundreds of thousands of clones, around 87% of which are singletons. This sample stems from a study of blood T cell repertoires in COVID-19. Across the whole study: The United States, Italy and Spain provided the acute and convalescent COVID-19 samples.

While infection was still active, Seattle patients were enrolled and then followed longitudinally. The CDR3 sequence is 16 residues long. Trimming cost V 2 bases and J 1 base, with 11 bases left between them. Per germline, CDR1 SGHTA and CDR2 FQGNSA. This TCR was recovered from a woman aged 40 to 50 with COVID-19, enrolled during active disease. Material for sequencing was peripheral blood. The rearrangement links TRBV7-2 to TRBJ2-2, with unresolved D. The CDR3 DNA sequence: TGTGCCAGCAGCTTAATCCTACAGAGGAACACCGGGGAGCTGTTTTTT. As protein: CASSLILQRNTGELFF.